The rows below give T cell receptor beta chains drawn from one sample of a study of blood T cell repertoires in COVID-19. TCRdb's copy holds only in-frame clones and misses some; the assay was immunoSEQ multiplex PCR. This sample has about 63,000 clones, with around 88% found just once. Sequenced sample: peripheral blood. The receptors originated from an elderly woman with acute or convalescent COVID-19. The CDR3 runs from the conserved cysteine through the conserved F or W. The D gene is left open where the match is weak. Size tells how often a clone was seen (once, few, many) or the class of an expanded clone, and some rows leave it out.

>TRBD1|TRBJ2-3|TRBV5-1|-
CASLLDRAHTDTQYF
TGCGCCAGCCTTCTTGACAGGGCACACACAGATACGCAGTATTTT
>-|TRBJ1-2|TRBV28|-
CASSSGDVYGYTF
TGTGCCAGCAGTTCAGGGGATGTATACGGCTACACCTTC
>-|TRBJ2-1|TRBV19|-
CASSPRTNSYNEQFF
TGTGCCAGTAGTCCCCGGACTAACTCCTACAATGAGCAGTTCTTC
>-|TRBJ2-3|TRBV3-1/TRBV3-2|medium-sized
CASSQPLVSDTQYF
TGTGCCAGCAGCCAGCCACTAGTTTCAGATACGCAGTATTTT
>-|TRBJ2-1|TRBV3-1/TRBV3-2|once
CASSQEVFLREQFF
TGTGCCAGCAGCCAAGAGGTCTTCTTGCGGGAGCAGTTCTTC
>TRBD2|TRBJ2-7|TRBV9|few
CASSATGLAGSEQYF
TGTGCCAGCAGCGCGACGGGACTAGCGGGCTCCGAGCAGTACTTC
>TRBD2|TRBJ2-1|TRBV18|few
CASSPPGAGVGNEQFF
TGTGCCAGCTCACCACCAGGAGCGGGAGTCGGCAATGAGCAGTTCTTC
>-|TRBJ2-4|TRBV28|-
CASSLIGVKNIQYF
TGTGCCAGCAGTTTAATAGGGGTCAAAAACATTCAGTACTTC
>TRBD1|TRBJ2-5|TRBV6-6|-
CASSKRGQGAGETQYF
TGTGCCAGCAGTAAGCGGGGACAGGGGGCAGGAGAGACCCAGTACTTC
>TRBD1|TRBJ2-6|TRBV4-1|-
CASSQDGQGAGRAGANVLTF
TGCGCCAGCAGCCAAGACGGGCAGGGGGCAGGCAGGGCCGGGGCCAACGTCCTGACTTTC
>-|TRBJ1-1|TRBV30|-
CAWSGTGIQAEAFF
TGTGCCTGGAGTGGAACAGGGATTCAGGCTGAAGCTTTCTTT
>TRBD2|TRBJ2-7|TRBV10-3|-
CAITPRGEGYEQYF
TGTGCCATCACTCCACGGGGGGAGGGCTACGAGCAGTACTTC
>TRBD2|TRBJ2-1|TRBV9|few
CASSPLGLADYNEQFF
TGTGCCAGCAGCCCCCTCGGACTAGCGGACTACAATGAGCAGTTCTTC
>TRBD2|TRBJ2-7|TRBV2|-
CASSDGGTSDLRCF
TGTGCCAGCAGTGACGGGGGGACTAGCGATTTAAGGTGCTTC
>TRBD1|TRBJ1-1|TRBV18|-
CASSPPGQALNTEAFF
TGTGCCAGCTCACCTCCGGGACAGGCCCTAAACACTGAAGCTTTCTTT
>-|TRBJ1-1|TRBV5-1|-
CASSGDLATEAFF
TGCGCCAGCAGCGGAGATCTAGCCACTGAAGCTTTCTTT
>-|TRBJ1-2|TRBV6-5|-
CASSPTNYGYTF
TGTGCCAGCAGTCCTACTAACTATGGCTACACCTTC
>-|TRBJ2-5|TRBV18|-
CASSPPSPPGTQYF
TGTGCCAGCTCACCACCGTCCCCACCGGGGACCCAGTACTTC
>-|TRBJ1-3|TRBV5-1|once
CASSLAGSGNTIYF
TGCGCCAGCAGCCTTGCAGGGTCTGGAAACACCATATATTTT
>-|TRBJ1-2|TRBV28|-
CASRTDRRYYYGYTF
TGTGCCAGCAGGACAGACAGGAGATATTACTATGGCTACACCTTC
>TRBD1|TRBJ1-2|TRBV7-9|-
CASSLDGRGLANYGYTF
TGTGCCAGCAGCTTAGACGGCAGGGGGTTAGCTAACTATGGCTACACCTTC
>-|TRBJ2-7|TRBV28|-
CASTSPPAYEQYF
TGTGCCAGCACCTCACCCCCGGCCTACGAGCAGTACTTC
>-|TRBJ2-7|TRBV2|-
CASSPFYEQYF
TGTGCCAGCAGTCCCTTTTACGAGCAGTACTTC
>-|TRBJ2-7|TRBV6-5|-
CAVKGQSSYEQYF
TGTGCCGTAAAAGGACAGTCCTCCTACGAGCAGTACTTC
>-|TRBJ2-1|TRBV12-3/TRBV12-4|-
CASSFSGSNEQFF
TGTGCCAGCAGTTTCAGTGGGAGTAATGAGCAGTTCTTC
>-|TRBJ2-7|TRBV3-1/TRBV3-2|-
CASSQTSISYEQYF
TGTGCCAGCAGCCAAACTAGCATCTCCTACGAGCAGTACTTC
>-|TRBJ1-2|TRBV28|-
CASSQSVTGYTF
TGTGCCAGCAGCCAATCAGTAACGGGCTACACCTTC
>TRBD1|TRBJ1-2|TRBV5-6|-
CASRRDRRYGYTF
TGTGCCAGCAGACGGGACAGGCGCTATGGCTACACCTTC
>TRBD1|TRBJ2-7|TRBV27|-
CASSPLRTGSYEQYF
TGTGCCAGCAGTCCTCTACGGACAGGGTCCTACGAGCAGTACTTC
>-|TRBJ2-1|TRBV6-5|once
CASRPTSYSYNEQFF
TGTGCCAGCAGACCAACTAGTTATTCCTACAATGAGCAGTTCTTC
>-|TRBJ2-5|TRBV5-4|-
CASSLVGARSETQYF
TGTGCCAGCAGCTTGGTTGGGGCGAGGAGTGAGACCCAGTACTTC
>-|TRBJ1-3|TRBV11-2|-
CASSRRGNVGNTIYF
TGTGCCAGCAGCCGACGGGGAAACGTTGGAAACACCATATATTTT
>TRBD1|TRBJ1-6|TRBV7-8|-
CASSLHGGQANSPLHF
TGTGCCAGCAGCCTCCACGGGGGACAGGCAAATTCACCCCTCCACTTT